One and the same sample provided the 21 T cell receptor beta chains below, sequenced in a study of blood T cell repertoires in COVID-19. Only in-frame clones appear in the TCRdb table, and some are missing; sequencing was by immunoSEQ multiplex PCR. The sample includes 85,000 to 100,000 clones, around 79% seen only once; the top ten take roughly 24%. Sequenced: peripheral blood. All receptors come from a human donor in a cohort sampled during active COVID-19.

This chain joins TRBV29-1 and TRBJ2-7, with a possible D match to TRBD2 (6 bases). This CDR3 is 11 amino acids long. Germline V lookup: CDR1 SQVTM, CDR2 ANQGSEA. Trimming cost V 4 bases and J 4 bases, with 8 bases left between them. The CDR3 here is CSVGEVYEQYF. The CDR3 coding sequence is TGCAGCGTTGGGGAGGTATACGAGCAGTACTTC.

DNA for the CDR3: TGTGCCAGCAGCGTAACCCCGGACAGGGGGGGTGAGCAGTTCTTC. It translates to CASSVTPDRGGEQFF. The gene calls are TRBV9 and TRBJ2-1, with TRBD1 matching over 10 bases. The CDR3 is 15 residues long. Germline V gene sequence: CDR1 SGDLS, CDR2 YYNGEE. J gave up 9 bases and V 1 base, and 7 bases lay outside the gene matches.

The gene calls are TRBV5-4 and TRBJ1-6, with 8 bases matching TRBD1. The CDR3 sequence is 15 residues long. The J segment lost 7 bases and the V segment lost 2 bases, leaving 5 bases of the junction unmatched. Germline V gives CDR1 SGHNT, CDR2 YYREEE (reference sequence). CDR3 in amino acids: CASSLSTGENSPLHF. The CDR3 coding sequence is TGTGCCAGCAGCTTATCGACAGGGGAAAATTCACCCCTCCACTTT.

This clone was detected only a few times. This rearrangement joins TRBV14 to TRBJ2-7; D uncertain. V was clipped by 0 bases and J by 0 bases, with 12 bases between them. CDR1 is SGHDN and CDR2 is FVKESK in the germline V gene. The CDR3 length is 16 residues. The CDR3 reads CASSQDPRLISYEQYF. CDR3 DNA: TGTGCCAGCAGCCAAGATCCACGACTTATCTCCTACGAGCAGTACTTC.

The CDR3 protein is CSALTASSYEQYF. In DNA form, the CDR3 reads TGCAGCGCCCTGACAGCGTCCTCCTACGAGCAGTACTTC. The chain employs TRBV29-1 and TRBJ2-7, with D perhaps matching TRBD1 (5 bases). V was pared by 7 bases and J by 0 bases, with 13 bases between. CDR3 length equals 13 residues. Germline assignment: CDR1 SQVTM and CDR2 ANQGSEA.

The CDR3: CASSTRTGEGTEAFF. The CDR3 DNA reads TGTGCCAGCAGCACCAGGACAGGGGAGGGCACTGAAGCTTTCTTT. The rearrangement uses TRBV5-4 and TRBJ1-1; 9 bases are shared with TRBD1. The CDR3 runs 15 residues. V was pared by 4 bases and J by 4 bases, with 8 bases of the junction left unmatched. The germline V gene encodes CDR1 SGHNT and CDR2 YYREEE (reference sequence).

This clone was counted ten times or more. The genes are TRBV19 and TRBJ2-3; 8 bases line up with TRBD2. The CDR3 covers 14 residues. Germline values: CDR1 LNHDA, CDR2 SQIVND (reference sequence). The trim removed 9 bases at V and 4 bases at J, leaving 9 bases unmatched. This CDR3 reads CASGGAEVADTQYF. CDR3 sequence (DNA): TGTGCCAGCGGGGGGGCCGAGGTCGCAGATACGCAGTATTTT.

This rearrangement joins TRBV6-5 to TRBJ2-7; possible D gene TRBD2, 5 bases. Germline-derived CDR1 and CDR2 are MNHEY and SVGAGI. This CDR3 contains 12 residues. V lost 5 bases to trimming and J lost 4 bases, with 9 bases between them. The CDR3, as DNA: TGTGCCAGCAGTCCCTCGGGGTACGAGCAGTACTTC. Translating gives CASSPSGYEQYF.

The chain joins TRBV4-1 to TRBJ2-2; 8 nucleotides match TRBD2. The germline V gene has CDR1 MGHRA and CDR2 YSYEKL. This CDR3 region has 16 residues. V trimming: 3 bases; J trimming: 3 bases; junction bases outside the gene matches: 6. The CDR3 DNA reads TGCGCCAGCAGCCATATAACGGGAGGGTACACCGGGGAGCTGTTTTTT. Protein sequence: CASSHITGGYTGELFF.

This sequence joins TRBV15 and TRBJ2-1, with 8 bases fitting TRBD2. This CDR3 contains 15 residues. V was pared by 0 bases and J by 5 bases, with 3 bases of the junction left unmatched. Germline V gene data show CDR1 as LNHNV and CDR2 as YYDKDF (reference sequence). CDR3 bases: TGTGCCACCAGCAGAGAACCGGGACTAGACAATGAGCAGTTCTTC. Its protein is CATSREPGLDNEQFF.

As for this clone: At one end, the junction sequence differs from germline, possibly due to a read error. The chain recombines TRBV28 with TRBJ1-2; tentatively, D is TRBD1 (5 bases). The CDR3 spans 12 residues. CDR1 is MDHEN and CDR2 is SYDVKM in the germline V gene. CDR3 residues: CATSRQSYGYTF. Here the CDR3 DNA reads TGTGCCACCAGTAGACAGTCCTATGGCTACACCTTC.

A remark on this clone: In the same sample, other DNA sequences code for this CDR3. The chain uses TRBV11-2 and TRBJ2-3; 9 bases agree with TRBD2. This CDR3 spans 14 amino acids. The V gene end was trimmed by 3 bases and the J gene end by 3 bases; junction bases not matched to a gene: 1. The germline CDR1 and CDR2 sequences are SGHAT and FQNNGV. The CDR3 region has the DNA TGTGCCAGCAGCTTTAGCGGGAGTACAGATACGCAGTATTTT. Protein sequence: CASSFSGSTDTQYF.

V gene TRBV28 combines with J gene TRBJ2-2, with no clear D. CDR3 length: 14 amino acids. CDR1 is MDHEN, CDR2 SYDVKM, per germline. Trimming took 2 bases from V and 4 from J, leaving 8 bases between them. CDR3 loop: CASSLSTITGELFF. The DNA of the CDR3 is TGTGCCAGCAGTTTAAGCACGATCACCGGGGAGCTGTTTTTT.

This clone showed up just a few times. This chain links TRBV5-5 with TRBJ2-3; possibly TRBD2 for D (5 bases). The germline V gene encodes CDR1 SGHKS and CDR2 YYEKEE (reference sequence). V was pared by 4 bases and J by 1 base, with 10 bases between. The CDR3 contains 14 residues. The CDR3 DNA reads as TGTGCCAGCAGCCCTGGACTTGGCACAGATACGCAGTATTTT. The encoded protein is CASSPGLGTDTQYF.

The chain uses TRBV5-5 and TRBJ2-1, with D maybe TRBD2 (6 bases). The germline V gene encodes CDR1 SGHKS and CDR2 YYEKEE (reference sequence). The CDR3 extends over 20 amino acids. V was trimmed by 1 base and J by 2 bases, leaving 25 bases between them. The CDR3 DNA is TGTGCCAGCAGCTTGAATACTCCCGGGGCAGCGGGTAAAGCCTACAATGAGCAGTTCTTC. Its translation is CASSLNTPGAAGKAYNEQFF.

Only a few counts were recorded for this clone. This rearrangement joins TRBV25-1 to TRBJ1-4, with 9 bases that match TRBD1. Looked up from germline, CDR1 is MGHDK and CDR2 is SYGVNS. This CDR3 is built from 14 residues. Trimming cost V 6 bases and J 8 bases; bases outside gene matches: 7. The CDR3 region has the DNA TGTGCCAGCAGGTCCGGGACAGGGTGGGAAAAACTGTTTTTT. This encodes CASRSGTGWEKLFF. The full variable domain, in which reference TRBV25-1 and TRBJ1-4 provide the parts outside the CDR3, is EADIYQTPRYLVIGTGKKITLECSQTMGHDKMYWYQQDPGMELHLIHYSYGVNSTEKGDLSSESTVSRIRTEHFPLTLESARPSHTSQYLCASRSGTGWEKLFFGSGTQLSVL.

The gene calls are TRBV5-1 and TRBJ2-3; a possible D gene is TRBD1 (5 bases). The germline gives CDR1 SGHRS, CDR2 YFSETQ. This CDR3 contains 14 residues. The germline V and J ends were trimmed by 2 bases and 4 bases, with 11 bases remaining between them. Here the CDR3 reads CASSLLGAADTQYF. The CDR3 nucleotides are TGCGCCAGCAGCTTATTAGGGGCGGCAGATACGCAGTATTTT.

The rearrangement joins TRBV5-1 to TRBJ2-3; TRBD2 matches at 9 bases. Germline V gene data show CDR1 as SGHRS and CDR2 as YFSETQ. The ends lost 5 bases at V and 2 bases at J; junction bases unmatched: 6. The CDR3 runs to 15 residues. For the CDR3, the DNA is TGCGCCAGCAGGGACGCGGGAGGGTCCACAGATACGCAGTATTTT. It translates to CASRDAGGSTDTQYF.

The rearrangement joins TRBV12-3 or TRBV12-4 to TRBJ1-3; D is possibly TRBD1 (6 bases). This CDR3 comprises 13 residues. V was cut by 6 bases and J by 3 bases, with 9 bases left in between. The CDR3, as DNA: TGTGCCAGCAGGGGGGCAGTTGGAAACACCATATATTTT. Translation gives CASRGAVGNTIYF.

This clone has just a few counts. In nucleotides, the CDR3 is TGTGCCAGCAGCCTCAGGGGGGACCACTCTGGAAACACCATATATTTT. This codes for CASSLRGDHSGNTIYF. The chain recombines TRBV3-1 (or the pseudogene TRBV3-2) with TRBJ1-3; 7 positions agree with TRBD1. The length of the CDR3 is 16 residues. CDR1 LGHDT and CDR2 YNNKEL come from the germline V gene (reference sequence). The V segment lost 4 bases and the J segment 0 bases; nucleotides outside the gene matches: 6.

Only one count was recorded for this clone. The CDR3 loop is CASSESARLAGGYTF. CDR3 nucleotide sequence: TGTGCCAGCAGTGAATCCGCCAGATTAGCCGGTGGCTACACCTTC. The chain carries TRBV2 and TRBJ1-2; D is unresolved. The CDR3 length is 15 residues. CDR1 SNHLY and CDR2 FYNNEI come from the germline V gene. The germline V and J ends were trimmed by 2 bases and 7 bases, with 17 bases remaining between them.